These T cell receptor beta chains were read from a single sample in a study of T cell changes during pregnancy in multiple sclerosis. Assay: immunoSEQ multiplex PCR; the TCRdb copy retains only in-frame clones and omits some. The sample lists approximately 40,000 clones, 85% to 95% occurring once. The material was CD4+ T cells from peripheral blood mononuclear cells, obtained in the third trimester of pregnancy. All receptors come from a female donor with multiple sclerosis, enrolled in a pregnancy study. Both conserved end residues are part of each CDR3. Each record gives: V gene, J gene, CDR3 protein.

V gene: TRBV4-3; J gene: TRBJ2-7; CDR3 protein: CASSQGHRTYEQYF
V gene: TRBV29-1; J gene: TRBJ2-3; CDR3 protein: CSVEVLPLFDTQYF
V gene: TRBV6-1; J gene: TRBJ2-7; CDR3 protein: CASSYSGGEQYF
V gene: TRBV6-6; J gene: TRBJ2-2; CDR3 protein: CASSKTGGTDTGELFF
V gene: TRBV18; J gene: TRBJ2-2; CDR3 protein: CASSRDRGKAGELFF
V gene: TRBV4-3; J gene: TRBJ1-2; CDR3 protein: CASSRGSGYGYTF
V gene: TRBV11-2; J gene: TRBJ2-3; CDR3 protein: CASSWGLAGIDTQYF
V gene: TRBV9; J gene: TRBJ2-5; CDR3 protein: CASSVGLAGFETQYF
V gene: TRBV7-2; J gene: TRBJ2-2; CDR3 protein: CASSGQSLAGGTGELFF
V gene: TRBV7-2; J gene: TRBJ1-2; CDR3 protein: CASSTGQGALVGYTF